Given below is one TCR beta chain in context. Germline CDR1 is SGHRS and CDR2 is YFSETQ. The CDR3 runs 14 residues. V trimming: 7 bases; J trimming: 3 bases; junction bases outside the gene matches: 9. This entry belongs to a study of control samples from healthy donors and cancer patients. Clones were read by immunoSEQ multiplex PCR, and TCRdb kept only the in-frame ones, dropping some. The sample yields roughly 80,000 clones, 70% to 90% seen once. Sequenced sample: blood. The chain is built from TRBV5-1 and TRBJ1-1, with 7 nucleotides matching TRBD1. The sequence derives from a woman between 50 and 59 years old in good health. The CDR3 DNA reads as TGCGCCAGCCGGCCCAGGGGGGAGGACACTGAAGCTTTCTTT. Translating gives CASRPRGEDTEAFF.